This paragraph covers one TCR beta chain sequence. Which antigen it targets is not known. No per-base quality is available; no much larger clone lies one base away. Patients with uncontrolled infections, other autoimmune diseases, pregnancy or lactation were excluded. Diagnoses relied on clinical symptoms, serum thyroxine and TRAb, thyroid ultrasound and orbital computed tomography. Total RNA was extracted using Trizol reagent, and RNA quality was assessed on an Agilent 2100 Bioanalyzer. These data come from a study of T cells in Graves' hyperthyroidism and ophthalmopathy (dated by TCRdb to about 2019). Regarding the complete study: To identify distinguishing TCR V-J signatures, a discovery cohort of 90 to 100 patients was used, comprising 43 with Graves' ophthalmopathy and around 57 with stable Graves' hyperthyroidism. Prospective prediction of ophthalmopathy was tested in an independent validation cohort consisting of fewer than 20 hyperthyroidism patients and some 17 patients who later progressed to ophthalmopathy. The 75 to 100 discovery patients were randomly split 7:3 into training and test sets. In several Graves' hyperthyroidism patients, the study also compared T-cell repertoires from thyroid tissue with T-cell repertoires from blood. Following sampling, methimazole starting at 30 mg daily was given to hyperthyroidism patients, and high-dose intravenous methylprednisolone was given to ophthalmopathy patients. TCR Vbeta CDR3 sequencing of around 130 peripheral blood samples (fewer than 45 ophthalmopathy, approximately 80 hyperthyroidism and around 17 progressor patients) is reported in the paper. Broader findings and caveats from the paper: Most expanded thyroid clonotypes (frequency above 0.001) were also found in blood, which suggests that blood repertoires may mirror thyroid immune responses. In validation, the model predicted progression to ophthalmopathy a median of roughly 6.5 months before onset, with about 64% sensitivity and roughly 73% specificity. Ophthalmopathy was separated from stable hyperthyroidism by a 13 V-J signature model, with approximately 89% sensitivity and roughly 84% specificity obtained in cross-validation and 80%/75% obtained in testing. No statistical method was used to fix the sample size in advance, and group allocation was not hidden from the investigators.

V loses 8 bases of germline sequence and J loses 4 bases, and the interval between the two ends is 6 bases. The germline V gene supplies CDR1 SNHLY and CDR2 FYNNEI. The CDR3 goes from the cysteine to the phenylalanine over 10 residues. The CDR3 DNA has 30 bases and is translated from base 1. TCR beta CDR3 regions were amplified from RNA transcripts. The first round of RT-PCR for the TCR CDR3 was performed with the HTBI primer set and the Qiagen OneStep RT-PCR kit. Libraries were constructed in a second round of multiplex PCR, after which size selection and purification were performed. Paired-end sequencing of the libraries was performed with 100 bp reads on an Illumina HiSeq2000. Regarding the original processing steps: Raw data were processed with SOAPnuke, discarding reads with adapters, uncalled bases, mean Phred below 15, or no exact constant-primer or identifier match. High-quality paired reads were merged using COPE v1.2.5, and each unique nucleotide sequence was defined as a clonotype. MiTCR v1.1 was used to align the clonotypes against IMGT TRBV, TRBD and TRBJ reference segments. The analysis was restricted to V-J combinations with a frequency above 0.0001, which together covered 98% to 99.2% of the repertoires. A TCS score was defined as the ratio between F50 (clonal expansion) and ExV (chaos), using BLOSUM62-based TCRdist between CDR3 peptides within each V-J. Welch's t-statistics and random forest reduced 450 to 600 V-J features to roughly 13, which were used in a naive Bayes classifier (R e1071). Thyroid-blood repertoire similarity was quantified with the Morisita-Horn index. TCRdb reanalyzed the raw reads on its own, using fastp at Q25 for trimming and MiXCR for clone calling, and kept in-frame beta chains. Merged by CDR3 protein, the rows form single entries marked with the most common genes and DNA. The V and J calls shown here were made by TCRdb, not taken from the authors' results. In this sample the table shows roughly 500,000 distinct CDR3 sequences, approximately 49% of which occur a single time. The top ten clones comprise about two fifths of the sample.

The chain uses TRBV2 and TRBJ2-7; a confident D gene designation cannot be given. This TCR was sampled from an adult woman with Graves' disease, either hyperthyroidism or ophthalmopathy (not recorded which). Sequenced sample: peripheral blood or thyroid tissue (not recorded which). Read as DNA, the sequence is TGTGCCAGCGGGGAATACGAGCAGTACTTC. This gives the protein CASGEYEQYF.